This TCR beta chain was obtained from a study of shared clonotypes between healthy human individuals. The run depth of the assay was deep. Several immunoSEQ 96-well plates shared each subset's DNA, each plate a replicate. TCRdb's copy holds only in-frame clones and misses some; the assay was immunoSEQ multiplex PCR. Altogether some 1.5 million clones are present, 95% to 99% being singletons, with the ten largest covering roughly 0.45%. The V and J ends lost 4 bases and 0 bases respectively, with 10 bases between them. The CDR3 is 15 amino acids. Per germline, CDR1 MNHNS and CDR2 SASEGT. About this clone itself: Its antigen is not known.

A CD45RA+ naive subset and a CD45RA-negative memory subset were split from CD4+ cells. Study outcomes and limitations: The sharing of 4.5% to 5.5% of naive CD4 clonotypes was seen across several donors.

V and J are TRBV6-1 and TRBJ1-5, with D possibly TRBD1 on 6 matching bases. Specimen: naive CD4+ T cells sorted from blood. Subset of the sample: CD45RA+ positively selected. This TCR was sampled from a man aged 25 to 45 in good health. CDR3 nucleotide sequence: TGTGCCAGCAGTGTGGGACACTATAGCAATCAGCCCCAGCATTTT. Encoded protein: CASSVGHYSNQPQHF.